This T cell receptor (beta chain) appears in the sequencing data of a study of blood T cell repertoires in COVID-19. CDR3 length: 17 amino acids. Per the germline V gene, CDR1 is LNHNV and CDR2 is YYDKDF (reference sequence). The V end lost 0 bases, the J end lost 8 bases, and 20 bases lay between the germline ends. Participants' reported clinical history set cohort assignment. In the original workflow: Reference gene primers were amplified, and this amplification served to estimate nucleated cell counts. The protocol was immunoSEQ multiplex PCR, while the TCRdb copy is restricted to in-frame clones and leaves out a portion. V, J and clone size reflect that table, while D and trimming were determined from the DNA. The profile shows 150,000 to 200,000 clones, 70% to 90% of them singletons.

This chain joins TRBV15 and TRBJ2-1, with D hard to call. The sequence was collected from a young woman who had recovered from COVID-19. The source material was PBMCs or T cells enriched from blood (not recorded which). CDR3 amino acids: CATSRDIRVNPPYEQFF. The CDR3 nucleotides read TGTGCCACCAGCAGAGACATTCGGGTTAACCCCCCATATGAGCAGTTCTTC.